The 19 T cell receptor beta chains given below trace back to one sample, sequenced in a study of shared clonotypes between healthy human individuals. The method was immunoSEQ multiplex PCR; TCRdb's version includes in-frame clones alone and lacks a portion of them. Seen here are 700,000 or so clones, roughly 78% observed once, and the top ten hold approximately 1.8%. The material sequenced was memory CD4+ T cells sorted from blood. Subset denoted: CD45RA-negative fraction. These receptors all stem from a young woman in good health.

The chain links TRBV5-4 to TRBJ2-7; D may be TRBD2 (6 bases). Deletions cut 8 bases from V and 0 bases from J, with 15 bases between. The V gene's germline CDR1 is SGHNT and CDR2 YYREEE (reference sequence). This CDR3 comprises 14 residues. CDR3 protein: CASTRFGSSYEQYF. The CDR3 region has the DNA TGTGCCAGTACCCGGTTCGGGAGCTCCTACGAGCAGTACTTC.

A few counts support this clone. The rearrangement joins TRBV29-1 to TRBJ1-5; 9 bases fit TRBD1. The V and J ends lost 5 bases and 3 bases, in that order; junction bases with no gene match: 5. Germline loops: CDR1 SQVTM, CDR2 ANQGSEA. The CDR3 is 14 residues long. CDR3 coding DNA: TGCAGCGTTATACAGGGGGCTATCAATCAGCCCCAGCATTTT. Encoded protein: CSVIQGAINQPQHF.

The chain uses TRBV6-1 and TRBJ2-5, with D unclear. Germline lookup yields CDR1 MNHNS and CDR2 SASEGT. V was clipped by 3 bases and J by 5 bases, with 13 bases between them. The CDR3 is 14 residues long. In nucleotides, the CDR3 is TGTGCCAGCAGTGACACCCGAGGAAGGGAGACCCAGTACTTC. It encodes CASSDTRGRETQYF.

The chain is built from TRBV4-2 and TRBJ1-2, with unresolved D. The CDR3 is made up of 15 amino acids. Trimming pared 0 bases from V and 5 bases from J, leaving 13 bases between. Germline V gene sequence: CDR1 LGHNA, CDR2 YNFKEQ. The DNA of the CDR3 is TGTGCCAGCAGCCAAGAGAAGGTGGGGTGGTATGGCTACACCTTC. It encodes CASSQEKVGWYGYTF.

The chain employs TRBV7-3 and TRBJ2-1, with D tentatively TRBD1 (5 bases). Germline V gene data show CDR1 as SGHTA and CDR2 as FQGTGA. This CDR3 has 15 residues. V gave up 0 bases and J gave up 6 bases, with 12 bases separating them. The CDR3 here is CASSLTRDRGNEQFF. The CDR3, as DNA: TGTGCCAGCAGCTTAACTAGGGATAGGGGCAATGAGCAGTTCTTC.

The chain has TRBV5-1 and TRBJ1-2; weak D call: TRBD1 (6 bases). The germline V gene encodes CDR1 SGHRS and CDR2 YFSETQ. This CDR3 spans 14 amino acids. With 0 bases removed from V and 4 bases from J, the gap between germline ends came to 10 bases. CDR3 sequence reads: CASSLAGAPYGYTF. CDR3 coding DNA: TGCGCCAGCAGCTTGGCGGGGGCCCCCTATGGCTACACCTTC.

CDR3 DNA: TGCGCCAGCAGCCTCTCCCAGCGGGAGTTAGATACGCAGTATTTT. Its translation is CASSLSQRELDTQYF. This rearrangement joins TRBV5-1 to TRBJ2-3; 8 bases fit TRBD2. The germline V gene has CDR1 SGHRS and CDR2 YFSETQ. The J segment lost 5 bases and the V segment lost 4 bases, leaving 9 bases of the junction unmatched. The CDR3 sequence is 15 residues long. Full variable domain (missing parts from reference TRBV5-1 and TRBJ2-3): KAGVTQTPRYLIKTRGQQVTLSCSPISGHRSVSWYQQTPGQGLQFLFEYFSETQRNKGNFPGRFSGRQFSNSRSEMNVSTLELGDSALYLCASSLSQRELDTQYFGPGTRLTVL.

This clone was observed a handful of times. This same CDR3 is encoded by further DNA sequences in the sample. V gene TRBV2 combines with J gene TRBJ1-1, with D possibly matching TRBD1 (5 bases). This CDR3 comprises 13 residues. The germline V and J ends were trimmed by 4 bases and 2 bases, with 8 bases remaining between them. CDR1 and CDR2 from the germline V gene are SNHLY and FYNNEI. This chain's CDR3 is CASSGDLNTEAFF. The CDR3 DNA is TGTGCCAGCAGTGGGGACCTAAACACTGAAGCTTTCTTT.

There are many counts of this clone. This chain uses TRBV11-2 with TRBJ1-3; unclear D gene. V was clipped by 2 bases and J by 3 bases, with 20 bases between them. This CDR3 region has 18 residues. Per the germline V gene, CDR1 is SGHAT and CDR2 is FQNNGV. The CDR3 is CASSLSSWEPSNGNTIYF. Here the CDR3 DNA reads TGTGCCAGCAGCTTAAGTAGCTGGGAGCCCTCGAATGGAAACACCATATATTTT.

Concerning this clone: This same CDR3 is encoded by further DNA sequences in the sample. This rearrangement joins TRBV5-1 to TRBJ2-7; D is possibly TRBD1 (5 bases). Germline CDR1 reads SGHRS; CDR2 reads YFSETQ. V gave up 4 bases and J gave up 3 bases, with 8 bases separating them. The length of the CDR3 is 12 residues. The CDR3 is CASSLDNYEQYF. In DNA form, the CDR3 reads TGCGCCAGCAGCCTGGACAACTACGAGCAGTACTTC.

V gene TRBV11-2 combines with J gene TRBJ2-3; D is uncertain. Germline CDR1 reads SGHAT; CDR2 reads FQNNGV. V was shortened by 0 bases and J by 1 base, with 8 bases between the two germline ends. This CDR3 spans 15 amino acids. The CDR3 nucleotides read TGTGCCAGCAGCTTAGACAGGAGCGGCACAGATACGCAGTATTTT. Translated, it gives CASSLDRSGTDTQYF.

This chain links TRBV2 with TRBJ2-1; 12 bases are shared with TRBD2. CDR3 length: 12 residues. Looked up from germline, CDR1 is SNHLY and CDR2 is FYNNEI. The V segment lost 5 bases and the J segment 14 bases; nucleotides outside the gene matches: 4. The CDR3 loop reads CASSFTSGRKFF. In nucleotides, the CDR3 is TGTGCCAGCAGTTTCACTAGCGGGAGGAAGTTCTTC.

The chain employs TRBV4-1 and TRBJ2-4; no reliable D call. Trimming removed 3 bases at V and 0 bases at J, with 15 bases between. This CDR3 contains 17 residues. Germline V CDR1 and CDR2: MGHRA, YSYEKL. Written as DNA, the CDR3 is TGCGCCAGCAGCCAGGGGTTAGCCCGTGAAGCCAAAAACATTCAGTACTTC. Its protein product is CASSQGLAREAKNIQYF.

This clone was detected only a few times. The gene calls are TRBV5-1 and TRBJ2-7, with 7 bases that match TRBD1. This CDR3 is 14 amino acids long. Germline V gene sequence: CDR1 SGHRS, CDR2 YFSETQ. V trimming: 3 bases; J trimming: 6 bases; junction bases outside the gene matches: 9. The DNA for the CDR3 is TGCGCCAGCAGCTCTCGATTACAGGGGACCGAGCAGTACTTC. Protein sequence: CASSSRLQGTEQYF.

V is TRBV11-2 and J is TRBJ2-5; D ambiguous. CDR3 length: 14 residues. CDR1 and CDR2 (germline): SGHAT, FQNNGV. With 6 bases removed from V and 1 base from J, the gap between germline ends came to 12 bases. The CDR3: CASRRGVIQETQYF. CDR3 bases: TGTGCCAGCAGGCGCGGAGTAATCCAAGAGACCCAGTACTTC.

Of note for this clone: Other nucleotide sequences in the sample specify the same CDR3. The CDR3 here is CASSSGQQETQYF. The CDR3 DNA reads as TGTGCCAGCAGCTCCGGCCAGCAAGAGACCCAGTACTTC. This chain connects TRBV11-3 to TRBJ2-5; D gene uncertain. Per germline, CDR1 SGHNT and CDR2 YENEEA. With 4 bases removed from V and 2 bases from J, the gap between germline ends came to 8 bases. CDR3 length: 13 amino acids.

This clone was seen only a few times. A much larger clone sits a single nucleotide away, making a read error possible. Other DNA sequences of this sample code for an identical CDR3. The J gene is TRBJ1-2, the V gene TRBV5-4; D gene unclear. The CDR3 spans 14 residues. CDR1 and CDR2 (germline): SGHNT, YYREEE (reference sequence). V lost 0 bases and J lost 0, with 6 bases in between. The CDR3 bases are TGTGCCAGCAGCTTGGGGGGAGCTAACTATGGCTACACCTTC. Protein: CASSLGGANYGYTF.

The chain carries TRBV20-1 and TRBJ2-5, with D uncertain. The germline V and J ends were trimmed by 7 bases and 6 bases, with 12 bases remaining between them. This CDR3 is built from 11 residues. CDR1 and CDR2 (germline): DFQATT, SNEGSKA (reference sequence). CDR3 residues: CSGRPRQTQYF. The CDR3 coding sequence is TGCAGTGGTCGTCCCCGGCAGACCCAGTACTTC.

Comments on this clone: Other nucleotide sequences in the sample specify the same CDR3. The chain links TRBV30 to TRBJ2-7, with 7 bases aligning to TRBD1. The V gene's germline CDR1 is GTSNPN and CDR2 SVGIG (reference sequence). The CDR3 consists of 12 residues. V gave up 2 bases and J gave up 3 bases; unmatched junction bases: 1. The chain's CDR3 is CAWSRDSYEQYF. In DNA, the CDR3 is TGTGCCTGGAGTCGGGACAGCTACGAGCAGTACTTC. Drawing the rest from reference TRBV30 and TRBJ2-7, the complete variable domain is SQTIHQWPATLVQPVGSPLSLECTVEGTSNPNLYWYRQAAGRGLQLLFYSVGIGQISSEVPQNLSASRPQDRQFILSSKKLLLSDSGFYLCAWSRDSYEQYFGPGTRLTVT.